The source of this T cell receptor (beta chain) is a study of blood T cell repertoires in COVID-19 (dated by TCRdb to about 2020). For the wider study: Collaborator samples came from the United States, Italy and Spain and covered acute and convalescent phases of COVID-19. Subjects who had been exposed to COVID-19, were actively infected with it, or had recovered from it provided the deeply sampled blood TCRbeta repertoires that made up the dataset. Where available, HLA class I and class II types were taken from metadata supplied by the sample provider and were not determined by assay-based typing. Samples came from the ongoing ImmuneRACE study (first 160 participants) plus 1,254 subjects from 6 global collaborators. The repertoires were made available in a free public database intended to serve as a resource for research on the immune response to SARS-CoV-2. The prospective study material was composed of cDNA or gDNA derived from T cells, B-cell-depleted T cells, or PBMCs. The sample metadata nearly always contained a de-identified subject ID, COVID-19 status, age in years and sex. Paper-wide results and their limitations: How much clinical and demographic metadata was included differed by source and by participant, and the metadata was provided uncurated.

The germline ends are 14 bases apart after V is trimmed by 1 base and J by 8 bases. From the germline V gene, CDR1 is SGHTA and CDR2 is FQGNSA. CDR3 length: 14 amino acids, cysteine to phenylalanine. Kept here is only the CDR3 DNA, which spans 42 bases and is read in frame from base 1. Comment on this clone: The antigen it recognizes is unknown. No base qualities exist here, and no much larger clone lies one base off it. This same CDR3 is encoded by further DNA sequences in the sample.

TCRbeta CDR3 regions were amplified from genomic DNA by means of the immunoSEQ Assay, a bias-controlled multiplex PCR. Regarding the original processing steps: Within the assay, amplification of reference gene primers was used to estimate how many nucleated cells each sample contained. To quantify the absolute abundance of each unique TCRbeta CDR3 rearrangement, sequence reads were collapsed and filtered. For each sample, productive Simpson clonality was calculated as the square root of Simpson's diversity index over productive rearrangements. Here the immuneACCESS table is served through TCRdb, limited to in-frame sequences with V and J called. Missing clones are a known gap in these copies; in checked studies unresolved V genes cover under half, and the rest lacks a known reason. V, J and clone size were drawn from that table, and D and trimming were deduced from the DNA. The table for this sample lists 200,000 to 250,000 clones; more than 75% of them were counted only once. In total, the top ten clones hold approximately 5.5% of the sample.

One collaborating source in Seattle enrolled patients while the patients were actively infected and followed the patients over time throughout the course of disease. Whole blood was collected in K2EDTA tubes by collaborating institutions according to the institutions' own protocols. For TCRbeta analysis, collaborators shipped samples in one of three forms: frozen whole blood, isolated PBMCs, or DNA extracted from either of those sample types. This sequence was found in a woman at least 80 years old with COVID-19, enrolled during active disease. The rearrangement joined TRBV7-2 to TRBJ1-2; a weak D assignment points to TRBD1 (6 bases agree). Sequenced material: peripheral blood. The CDR3 is CASSLGPGEGGYTF. DNA sequence: TGTGCCAGCAGCTTAGGTCCAGGGGAGGGCGGCTACACCTTC.